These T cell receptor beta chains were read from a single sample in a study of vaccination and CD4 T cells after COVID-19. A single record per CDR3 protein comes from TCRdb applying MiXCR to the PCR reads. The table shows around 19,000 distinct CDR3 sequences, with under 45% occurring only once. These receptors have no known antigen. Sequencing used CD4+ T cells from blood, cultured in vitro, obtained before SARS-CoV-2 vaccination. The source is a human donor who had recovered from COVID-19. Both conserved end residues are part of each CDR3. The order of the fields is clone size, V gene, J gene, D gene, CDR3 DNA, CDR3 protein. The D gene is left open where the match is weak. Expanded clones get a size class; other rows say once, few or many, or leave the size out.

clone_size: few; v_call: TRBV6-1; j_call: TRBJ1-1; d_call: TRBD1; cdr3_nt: TGTGCCAGCAGTACCGACAGGGGTACGCTACCTTTCTTT; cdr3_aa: CASSTDRGTLPFF
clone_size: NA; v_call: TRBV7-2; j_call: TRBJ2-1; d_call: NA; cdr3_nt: TGTGCCAGCAGCATCTCCAGGGATTTGTATAATGAGCAGTTCTTC; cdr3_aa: CASSISRDLYNEQFF
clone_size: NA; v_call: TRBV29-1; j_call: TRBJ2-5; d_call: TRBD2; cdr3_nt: TGCAGCGTTGAGGGACTAGCGGGAGGGCAAGAGACCCAGTACTTC; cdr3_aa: CSVEGLAGGQETQYF
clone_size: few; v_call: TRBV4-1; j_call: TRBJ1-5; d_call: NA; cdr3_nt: TGCGCCAGCAGCCAAGTAGGAGGGATTGGTCAGCCCCAGCATTTT; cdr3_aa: CASSQVGGIGQPQHF
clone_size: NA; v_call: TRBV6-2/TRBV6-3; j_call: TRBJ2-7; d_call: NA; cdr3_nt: TGTGCCAGCAGCCCCGGGCCCACCACCTACGAGCAGTACTTC; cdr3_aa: CASSPGPTTYEQYF
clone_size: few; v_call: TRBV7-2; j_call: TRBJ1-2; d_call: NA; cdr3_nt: TGTGCCAGCAGCCCCATAGCGGACAGCTACACCTTC; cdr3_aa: CASSPIADSYTF
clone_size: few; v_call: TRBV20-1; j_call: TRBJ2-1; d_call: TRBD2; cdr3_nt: TGCAGTGCTACAGGACTAGCGGAGACGCCGACCAATGAGCAGTTCTTC; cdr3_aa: CSATGLAETPTNEQFF
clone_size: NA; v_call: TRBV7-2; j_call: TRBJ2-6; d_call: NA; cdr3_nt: TGTGCCAGCAGGGAGACGCACAGAATCTCTGGGGCCAACGTCCTGACTTTC; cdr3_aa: CASRETHRISGANVLTF
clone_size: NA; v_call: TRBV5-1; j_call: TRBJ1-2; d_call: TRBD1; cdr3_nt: TGCGCCAGCAGCTCCGCCGACGGACAGGGCGATGGCTACACCTTC; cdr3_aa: CASSSADGQGDGYTF
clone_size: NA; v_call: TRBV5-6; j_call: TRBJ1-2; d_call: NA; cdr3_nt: TGTGCCAGCAGAGAGAGGGGTGGCTACACCTTC; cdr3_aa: CASRERGGYTF